These T cell receptor beta chains were read from a single sample in a study of T cells in Graves' hyperthyroidism and ophthalmopathy. Each CDR3 protein is one row after TCRdb ran MiXCR on the multiplex PCR reads. The profile shows 340,000 or so distinct CDR3 sequences, 15% to 20% of them singletons. Input material: blood. Receptors originate from a woman between 45 and 60 years old with Graves' hyperthyroidism. Both conserved end residues are part of each CDR3. Fields, in order: D gene, V gene, clone size, J gene, CDR3 protein, CDR3 DNA. A D gene is named only where the DNA matches it firmly. Clone size, where shown, is once, few, many, or a class for clones that have expanded.

>.|TRBV12-5|few|TRBJ2-3
CASGLSLENTQYF
TGTGCTAGTGGTTTAAGTCTCGAGAATACGCAGTATTTT
>TRBD2|TRBV2|many|TRBJ2-1
CASSEPGLAGSRNEQFF
TGTGCCAGCAGTGAACCTGGACTAGCGGGGAGTCGCAATGAGCAGTTCTTC
>.|TRBV5-5|many|TRBJ2-3
CASSLEGLNTDTQYF
TGTGCCAGCAGCCTGGAAGGTCTTAACACAGATACGCAGTATTTT
>.|TRBV28|many|TRBJ2-1
CASSFARESTYTLGEQFF
TGTGCCAGCAGTTTTGCCAGGGAGTCAACGTACACCCTGGGTGAGCAGTTCTTC
>.|TRBV3-1|many|TRBJ1-1
CASSQGWRGNTEAFF
TGTGCCAGCAGCCAAGGATGGCGGGGAAACACTGAAGCTTTCTTT
>.|TRBV7-8|few|TRBJ1-4
CASSHRRVRGEKLFF
TGTGCCAGCAGCCACCGCAGGGTTAGGGGTGAAAAACTGTTTTTT
>.|TRBV18|many|TRBJ2-1
CASSPRDEQFF
TGTGCCAGCTCACCCCGGGACGAGCAGTTCTTC
>.|TRBV2|.|TRBJ1-1
CASSDNSMNTEAFF
TGTGCCAGCAGTGACAACAGCATGAACACTGAAGCTTTCTTT
>.|TRBV28|many|TRBJ2-7
CASSRRPVGNEQYF
TGTGCCAGCAGTAGACGGCCTGTCGGGAACGAGCAGTACTTC
>TRBD2|TRBV13|many|TRBJ2-1
CASSLLRTSAYNEQFF
TGTGCCAGCAGCTTACTTAGGACTAGCGCTTACAATGAGCAGTTCTTC
>TRBD1|TRBV5-1|many|TRBJ2-1
CASSLGPTGTANEQFF
TGCGCCAGCAGCTTGGGCCCTACTGGGACAGCGAATGAGCAGTTCTTC
>TRBD2|TRBV7-2|.|TRBJ2-5
CASSQTSGVGETQYF
TGTGCCAGCAGCCAGACTAGCGGGGTGGGGGAGACCCAGTACTTC
>TRBD1|TRBV30|.|TRBJ2-7
CAWSGPQGEWPYEQYF
TGTGCCTGGAGCGGCCCCCAGGGGGAGTGGCCCTACGAGCAGTACTTC
>.|TRBV3-1|many|TRBJ2-3
CASSQDRLAGTDTQYF
TGTGCCAGCAGCCAAGATCGACTTGCAGGCACAGATACGCAGTATTTT
>.|TRBV5-6|many|TRBJ2-1
CASSLASEQFF
TGTGCCAGCAGCCTTGCCTCCGAGCAGTTCTTC
>TRBD2|TRBV9|few|TRBJ2-1
CASSLGTSGGNEQFF
TGTGCCAGCAGCTTAGGGACTAGCGGGGGAAATGAGCAGTTCTTC
>.|TRBV12-3/TRBV12-4|few|TRBJ1-3
CASSFHRVSSGNTIYF
TGTGCCAGCAGTTTCCACAGGGTGAGCTCTGGAAACACCATATATTTT
>.|TRBV6-1|.|TRBJ1-2
CASRLQGNYGYTF
TGTGCCAGCAGGCTACAGGGTAACTATGGCTACACCTTC
>.|TRBV19|few|TRBJ2-1
CATREGAAGEQFF
TGTGCCACCAGGGAGGGGGCAGCTGGGGAGCAGTTCTTC
>.|TRBV7-3|.|TRBJ2-3
CASSPWGGGIADTQYF
TGTGCCAGCAGCCCTTGGGGGGGCGGTATCGCAGATACGCAGTATTTT
>.|TRBV5-1|.|TRBJ2-1
CASRDSFYNEQFF
TGCGCCAGCAGGGACAGCTTCTACAATGAGCAGTTCTTC
>.|TRBV3-1|few|TRBJ2-2
CASSQGAGANTGELFF
TGTGCCAGCAGCCAAGGTGCGGGGGCCAACACCGGGGAGCTGTTTTTT